Listed here are 18 T cell receptor beta chains from one sample, sequenced in a study of T cell changes during pregnancy in multiple sclerosis. Clones were read by immunoSEQ multiplex PCR, and TCRdb kept only the in-frame ones, dropping some. The table lists 78,000 or so clones, about 90% of them singletons, with about 3% in the top ten. This sample comprised peripheral blood, obtained before pregnancy. These receptors originate from a female donor with multiple sclerosis, enrolled in a pregnancy study.

The chain uses TRBV6-5 and TRBJ1-2; D perhaps matches TRBD1 (5 bases). This CDR3 is 13 amino acids long. Trimming pared 5 bases from V and 5 bases from J, leaving 12 bases between. Germline V lookup: CDR1 MNHEY, CDR2 SVGAGI. The chain's CDR3 is CASSRPTGYGYTF. The CDR3 DNA reads as TGTGCCAGCAGTCGACCAACAGGTTATGGCTACACCTTC.

V is TRBV7-9 and J is TRBJ1-1; no clear D. This CDR3 is 14 amino acids long. Germline V CDR1 and CDR2: SEHNR, FQNEAQ (reference sequence). The V and J ends lost 5 bases and 1 base respectively, with 11 bases between them. The CDR3 region is CASSLELPNTEAFF. The CDR3, as DNA: TGTGCCAGCAGCCTAGAGCTCCCGAACACTGAAGCTTTCTTT.

This sequence joins TRBV11-2 and TRBJ2-5; maybe TRBD1 (7 bases). Trimming pared 1 base from V and 5 bases from J, leaving 14 bases between. Germline-derived CDR1 and CDR2 are SGHAT and FQNNGV. The CDR3 length is 15 residues. The CDR3 DNA is TGTGCCAGCAGCTTAGGAGGAGGGGGCGATGAGACCCAGTACTTC. Residues: CASSLGGGGDETQYF.

The rearrangement links TRBV19 to TRBJ2-7; the D gene is possibly TRBD2 (6 bases). Germline V gene sequence: CDR1 LNHDA, CDR2 SQIVND (reference sequence). Trimming cost V 6 bases and J 0 bases, with 12 bases left between them. CDR3 length: 14 amino acids. The CDR3 DNA reads TGTGCCAGTAGCCTACCCGGGAGCTCCTACGAGCAGTACTTC. It specifies CASSLPGSSYEQYF. Together with reference TRBV19 and TRBJ2-7, the CDR3 gives the full variable domain: DGGITQSPKYLFRKEGQNVTLSCEQNLNHDAMYWYRQDPGQGLRLIYYSQIVNDFQKGDIAEGYSVSREKKESFPLTVTSAQKNPTAFYLCASSLPGSSYEQYFGPGTRLTVT.

This clone was seen a single time. The V call is TRBV18, the J call TRBJ2-7; 7 bases are a match to TRBD1. The CDR3 sequence is 16 residues long. The ends lost 3 bases at V and 3 bases at J; junction bases unmatched: 11. Per germline, CDR1 KGHSH and CDR2 LQKENI. The chain's CDR3 is CASSPSDRVLIYEQYF. In DNA form, the CDR3 reads TGTGCCAGCTCACCCTCCGACAGGGTCTTAATCTACGAGCAGTACTTC.

The rearrangement uses TRBV28 and TRBJ2-3, with TRBD1 matching over 7 bases. J lost 3 bases, V lost 3 bases, and 9 bases had no gene match. CDR1 is MDHEN and CDR2 is SYDVKM in the germline V gene. The CDR3 is 16 residues long. The CDR3 reads CASSFSLAGGTDTQYF. CDR3 nucleotides: TGTGCCAGCAGTTTTTCGTTGGCAGGGGGTACAGATACGCAGTATTTT.

The rearrangement links TRBV7-2 to TRBJ1-4; D unresolved. The CDR3 totals 12 residues. The V and J ends lost 5 bases and 8 bases respectively, with 9 bases between them. Germline V gene sequence: CDR1 SGHTA, CDR2 FQGNSA. This CDR3 is CASSLVGEKLFF. For the CDR3, the DNA is TGTGCCAGCAGCCTCGTCGGGGAAAAACTGTTTTTT.

CDR3 sequence (DNA): TGTGCCATCAGTGAGCGAGACAGGGACCAAGAGACCCAGTACTTC. The encoded protein is CAISERDRDQETQYF. The rearrangement links TRBV10-3 to TRBJ2-5; 7 bases map to TRBD1. The length of the CDR3 is 15 residues. Trimming took 2 bases from V and 0 from J; bases not matched to a gene: 3. The V gene's germline CDR1 is ENHRY and CDR2 SYGVKD.

This sequence joins TRBV19 and TRBJ1-5; 7 nucleotides align to TRBD1. CDR1 is LNHDA and CDR2 is SQIVND in the germline V gene (reference sequence). The CDR3 sequence is 17 residues long. V was pared by 10 bases and J by 0 bases, with 15 bases of the junction left unmatched. This CDR3 is CATLSGGGIISNQPQHF. The DNA for the CDR3 is TGTGCCACTCTTTCGGGAGGGGGCATAATTAGCAATCAGCCCCAGCATTTT.

CDR3 coding DNA: TGCAGCCCCGGCCGGGACAGGGGGGCACAGCCCCAGCATTTT. Residues: CSPGRDRGAQPQHF. The V and J genes are TRBV29-1 and TRBJ1-5, with 11 bases aligning to TRBD1. This CDR3 is built from 14 residues. Germline values: CDR1 SQVTM, CDR2 ANQGSEA. With 8 bases clipped from V and 7 bases from J, the junction kept 10 bases outside the gene matches.

V and J are TRBV5-1 and TRBJ2-7; TRBD2 aligns across 11 bases. The trim removed 4 bases at V and 3 bases at J, leaving 3 bases unmatched. The CDR3 runs 14 residues. Germline V lookup: CDR1 SGHRS, CDR2 YFSETQ. For the CDR3, the DNA is TGCGCCAGCAGCGTGACTAGCGGGGACTACGAGCAGTACTTC. Translation gives CASSVTSGDYEQYF.

This rearrangement joins TRBV19 to TRBJ2-2, with 7 bases fitting TRBD2. Germline lookup yields CDR1 LNHDA and CDR2 SQIVND (reference sequence). CDR3 length: 16 residues. The V segment lost 1 base and the J segment 4 bases; nucleotides outside the gene matches: 6. The CDR3 nucleotides are TGTGCCAGTAGTATAGGACTAGCTGTGCCCACCGGGGAGCTGTTTTTT. Protein sequence: CASSIGLAVPTGELFF.

The chain employs TRBV9 and TRBJ1-2; D is possibly TRBD1 (6 bases). The V and J ends lost 3 bases and 6 bases respectively, with 6 bases between them. The CDR3 is made up of 11 amino acids. Germline V gives CDR1 SGDLS, CDR2 YYNGEE. The chain's CDR3 is CASSAGDGYTF. The CDR3 DNA reads as TGTGCCAGCAGCGCAGGGGATGGCTACACCTTC.

The chain employs TRBV2 and TRBJ2-7; 9 nucleotides align to TRBD1. The CDR3 consists of 14 residues. In germline, CDR1 is SNHLY, CDR2 FYNNEI. Germline trimming cut 7 bases from V and 6 bases from J; bases unmatched to any gene: 10. The CDR3 DNA reads as TGTGCCAGCAAATCTCGGGACAGGGTCTCCGAGCAGTACTTC. It codes for CASKSRDRVSEQYF.

This chain joins TRBV28 and TRBJ1-1; TRBD1 agrees at 11 bases. CDR3 length: 15 residues. V was pared by 4 bases and J by 5 bases, with 6 bases of the junction left unmatched. CDR1 and CDR2 from the germline V gene are MDHEN and SYDVKM. CDR3 protein: CASSSGTGGWTEAFF. CDR3 DNA: TGTGCCAGCAGTTCAGGGACAGGGGGATGGACTGAAGCTTTCTTT.

The chain joins TRBV9 to TRBJ2-2; tentative D call: TRBD2 (5 bases). The CDR3 consists of 14 residues. V was shortened by 7 bases and J by 4 bases, with 14 bases between the two germline ends. CDR1 and CDR2 from the germline V gene are SGDLS and YYNGEE. CDR3 amino acids: CASSGESGTGELFF. The CDR3 bases are TGTGCCAGCTCCGGGGAGAGCGGCACCGGGGAGCTGTTTTTT.

This clone was counted once. The V call is TRBV29-1, the J call TRBJ2-1; tentatively, D is TRBD2 (5 bases). Trimming removed 4 bases at V and 5 bases at J, with 15 bases between. This CDR3 region has 14 residues. The germline gives CDR1 SQVTM, CDR2 ANQGSEA. The CDR3 coding sequence is TGCAGCGTTGTGAGGGTCGCCCAAGACAATGAGCAGTTCTTC. Its protein product is CSVVRVAQDNEQFF.

In DNA form, the CDR3 reads TGTGCCAGTAGTGCCGGAGATACTACCACAGATACGCAGTATTTT. It encodes CASSAGDTTTDTQYF. The gene calls are TRBV19 and TRBJ2-3; D uncertain. CDR3 size: 15 residues. V lost 5 bases and J 2 bases, leaving 14 bases between the germline ends. Per germline, CDR1 LNHDA and CDR2 SQIVND (reference sequence).